The 5 T cell receptor beta chains in this list originate from one sample, sequenced in a study of OX40 agonist ivuxolimab in advanced cancers. Profiled with immunoSEQ multiplex PCR; TCRdb holds only in-frame clones, not every one. In the table there are around 95,000 clones, roughly 93% of which are singletons. The starting material was CD4+ or CD8+ T cells sorted from blood, obtained in a trial of the OX40 agonist ivuxolimab. These TCRs come from an adult with an advanced solid tumor such as melanoma, head and neck, liver or kidney cancer.

The V and J genes are TRBV18 and TRBJ1-5, with D tentatively TRBD1 (5 bases). With 3 bases removed from V and 6 bases from J, the gap between germline ends came to 12 bases. Germline-derived CDR1 and CDR2 are KGHSH and LQKENI. The CDR3 is 14 residues long. The CDR3 nucleotides read TGTGCCAGCTCACCGAGCCAGGGAAGTCAGCCCCAGCATTTT. Translating gives CASSPSQGSQPQHF.

This clone appeared once. The J gene is TRBJ2-3, the V gene TRBV30; TRBD2 agrees at 14 bases. CDR1 GTSNPN and CDR2 SVGIG come from the germline V gene (reference sequence). The CDR3 is made up of 15 amino acids. The V and J ends lost 5 bases and 7 bases, in that order; junction bases with no gene match: 8. The CDR3 bases are TGTGCCTGGGGTCGACTAGCGGGAGGGCCATATACGCAGTATTTT. It encodes CAWGRLAGGPYTQYF.

The chain combines TRBV11-2 with TRBJ2-6; D is uncertain. V was cut by 5 bases and J by 0 bases, with 14 bases left in between. Germline CDR1 and CDR2: SGHAT and FQNNGV. This CDR3 is built from 17 residues. Here the CDR3 DNA reads TGTGCCAGCAGCCTGTGGGTTCCCGGCTCTGGGGCCAACGTCCTGACTTTC. Translating it yields CASSLWVPGSGANVLTF.

The chain employs TRBV6-5 and TRBJ1-4; D may be TRBD1 (5 bases). CDR1 and CDR2 from the germline V gene are MNHEY and SVGAGI. Trimming removed 6 bases at V and 7 bases at J, with 15 bases between. The CDR3 sequence is 14 residues long. CDR3 loop: CASSYEGRGEKLFF. Written as DNA, the CDR3 is TGTGCCAGCAGCTACGAGGGGCGCGGTGAAAAACTGTTTTTT.

This chain's CDR3 is CASSATGDSAFGEQFF. In nucleotides, the CDR3 is TGTGCCAGCAGTGCCACAGGGGATTCAGCATTTGGTGAGCAGTTCTTC. This chain links TRBV6-1 with TRBJ2-1, with TRBD1 matching 7 bases. The CDR3 covers 16 residues. The ends lost 4 bases at V and 9 bases at J; junction bases unmatched: 15. CDR1 is MNHNS, CDR2 SASEGT, per germline.